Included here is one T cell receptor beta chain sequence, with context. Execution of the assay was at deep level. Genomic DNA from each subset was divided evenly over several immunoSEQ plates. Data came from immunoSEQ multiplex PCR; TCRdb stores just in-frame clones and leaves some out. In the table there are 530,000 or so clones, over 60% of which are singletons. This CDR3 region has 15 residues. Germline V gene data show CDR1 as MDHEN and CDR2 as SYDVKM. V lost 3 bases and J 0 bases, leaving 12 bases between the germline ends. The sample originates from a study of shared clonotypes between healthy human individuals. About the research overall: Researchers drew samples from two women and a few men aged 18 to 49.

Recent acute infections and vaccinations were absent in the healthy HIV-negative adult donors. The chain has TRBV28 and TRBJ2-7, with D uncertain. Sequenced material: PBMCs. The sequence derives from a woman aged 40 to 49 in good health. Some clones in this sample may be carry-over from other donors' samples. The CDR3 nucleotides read TGTGCCAGCAGTTTTTCTGGGGTGAACTCCTACGAGCAGTACTTC. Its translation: CASSFSGVNSYEQYF.